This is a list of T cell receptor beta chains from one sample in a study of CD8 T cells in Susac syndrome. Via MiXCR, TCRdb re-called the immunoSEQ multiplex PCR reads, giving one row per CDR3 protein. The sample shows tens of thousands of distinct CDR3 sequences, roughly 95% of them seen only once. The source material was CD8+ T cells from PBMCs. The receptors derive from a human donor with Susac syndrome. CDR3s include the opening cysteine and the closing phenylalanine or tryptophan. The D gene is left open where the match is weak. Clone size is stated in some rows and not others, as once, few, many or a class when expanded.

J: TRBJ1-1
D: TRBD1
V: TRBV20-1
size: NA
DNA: TGCAGTGCATGGACAGGGGTTGGGGCTTTCTTT
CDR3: CSAWTGVGAFF

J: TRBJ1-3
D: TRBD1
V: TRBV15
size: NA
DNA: TGTGCCACCAGCAGAGGGGACGGGACAGGGCCTACCATATATTTT
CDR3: CATSRGDGTGPTIYF

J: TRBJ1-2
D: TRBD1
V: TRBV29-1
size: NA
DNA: TGCAGCGTTGAAATGGCACCGGGACAGGGGGCGAGTGGCTACACCTTC
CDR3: CSVEMAPGQGASGYTF

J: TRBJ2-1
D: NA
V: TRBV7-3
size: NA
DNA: TGTGCCAGCAGCTCGGGGCGGGGGCCTGAGCAGTTCTTC
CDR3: CASSSGRGPEQFF

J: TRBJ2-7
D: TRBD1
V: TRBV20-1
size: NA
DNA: TGCAGTGCTGACCTCGACTGGGACAGAACCTACGAGCAGTACTTC
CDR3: CSADLDWDRTYEQYF

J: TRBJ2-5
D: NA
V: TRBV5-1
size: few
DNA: TGCGCCAGCAGCATCGACCTGGAGACCCAGTACTTC
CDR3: CASSIDLETQYF

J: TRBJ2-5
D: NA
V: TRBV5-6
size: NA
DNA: TGTGCCAGCAGCTTGAAGGCAGACCAAGAGACCCAGTACTTC
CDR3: CASSLKADQETQYF

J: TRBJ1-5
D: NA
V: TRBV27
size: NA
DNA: TGTGCCAGCAGTCTTCTACAGGGCCTGGGTCAGCCCCAGCATTTT
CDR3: CASSLLQGLGQPQHF

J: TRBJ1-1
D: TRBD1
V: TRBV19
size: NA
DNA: TGTGCCAGTGAAACCGGGACAGGGAACACTGAAGCTTTCTTT
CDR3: CASETGTGNTEAFF

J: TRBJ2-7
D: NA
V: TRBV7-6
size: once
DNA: TGTGCCAGCAGCCCCCGATTGGGCGAGCAGTACTTC
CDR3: CASSPRLGEQYF

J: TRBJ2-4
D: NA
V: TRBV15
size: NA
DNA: TGTGCCACCAGCAGAGATTCGGACAGCAAAAACATTCAGTACTTC
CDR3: CATSRDSDSKNIQYF

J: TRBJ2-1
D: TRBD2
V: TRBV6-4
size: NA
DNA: TGTGCCAGCAGTCTGACTCGGACTAGCGGACACAATGAGCAGTTCTTC
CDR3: CASSLTRTSGHNEQFF

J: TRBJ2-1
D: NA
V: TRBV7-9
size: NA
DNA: TGTGCCAGCAGCTTAGCGGGCCCCCAGTTCTTC
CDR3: CASSLAGPQFF

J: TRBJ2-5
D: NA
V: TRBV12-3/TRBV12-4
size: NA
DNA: TGTGCCAGCAGTCCGGCAGGGGAAGAGACCCAGTACTTC
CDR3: CASSPAGEETQYF

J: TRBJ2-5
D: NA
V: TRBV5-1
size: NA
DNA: TGCGCCAGCAGCTTCCTAACCCTCCAAGAGACCCAGTACTTC
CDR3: CASSFLTLQETQYF

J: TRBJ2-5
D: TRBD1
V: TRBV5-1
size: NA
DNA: TGCGCCAGCAGCAACAATGTGGGGACAGAAGAGACCCAGTACTTC
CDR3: CASSNNVGTEETQYF

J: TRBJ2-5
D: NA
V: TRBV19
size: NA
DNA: TGTGCCAGTAGTATAGTAGTAGACCGACGGAAAGAGACCCAGTACTTC
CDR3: CASSIVVDRRKETQYF

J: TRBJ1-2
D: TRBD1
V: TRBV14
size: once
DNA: TGTGCCAGCAGCCAACTAACAGGGGGCCGGGGCTCTCCCCTCTATGGCTACACCTTC
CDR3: CASSQLTGGRGSPLYGYTF

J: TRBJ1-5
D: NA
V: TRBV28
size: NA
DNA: TGTGCCAGCAGTTTAGTCTCGCGCCCACTACAGCCCCAGCATTTT
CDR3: CASSLVSRPLQPQHF

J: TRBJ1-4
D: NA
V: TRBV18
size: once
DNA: TGTGCCAGCTCACCGCTGGGGGATAATGAAAAACTGTTTTTT
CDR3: CASSPLGDNEKLFF

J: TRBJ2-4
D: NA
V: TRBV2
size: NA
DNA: TGTGCCAGCGGAGCCGACGGGAAAGCCAAAAACATTCAGTACTTC
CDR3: CASGADGKAKNIQYF

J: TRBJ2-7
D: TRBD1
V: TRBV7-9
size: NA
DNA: TGTGCCAGCACCTTAACGGGACAGTTTTGGAAGCAGTACTTC
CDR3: CASTLTGQFWKQYF

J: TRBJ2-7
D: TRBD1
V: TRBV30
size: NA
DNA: TGTGCCTGGACCCAACCGGGACAGCCATCCTACGAGCAGTACTTC
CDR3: CAWTQPGQPSYEQYF

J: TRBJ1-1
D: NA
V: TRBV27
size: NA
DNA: TGTGCCAGCAGCCCCGCCACTTTGAACACTGAAGCTTTCTTT
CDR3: CASSPATLNTEAFF

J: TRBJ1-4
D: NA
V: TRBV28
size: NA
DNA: TGTGCCAGCACCCGGTGGGGAGAAGGAGATGAAAAACTGTTTTTT
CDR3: CASTRWGEGDEKLFF

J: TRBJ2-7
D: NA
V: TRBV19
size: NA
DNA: TGTGCCAGTAGTATGGCTGGGGACCCCTCTTACGAGCAGTACTTC
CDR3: CASSMAGDPSYEQYF

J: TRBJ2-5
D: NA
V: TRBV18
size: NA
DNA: TGTGCCAGCTCACCTAACCAAGAGACCCAGTACTTC
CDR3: CASSPNQETQYF

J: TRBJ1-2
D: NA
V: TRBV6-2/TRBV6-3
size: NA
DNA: TGTGCCAGCAGTTACTCGGACATTTACTATGGCTACACCTTC
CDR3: CASSYSDIYYGYTF

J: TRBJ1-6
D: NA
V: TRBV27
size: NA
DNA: TGTGCCGCAGGGCGAAATTCACCCCTCCACTTT
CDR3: CAAGRNSPLHF

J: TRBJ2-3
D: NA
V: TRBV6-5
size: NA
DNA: TGTGCCAGCAGTTTAACCCTGTTGAATACGCAGTATTTT
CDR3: CASSLTLLNTQYF

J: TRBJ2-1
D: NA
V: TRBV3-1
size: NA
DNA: TGTGCCAGCAGCTGGAATCCGGGGACCGACCGCTACAATGAGCAGTTCTTC
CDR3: CASSWNPGTDRYNEQFF

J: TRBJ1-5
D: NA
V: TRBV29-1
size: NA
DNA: TGCAGCGTAGCGTCGGGGGCAGGCCAGCCCCAGCATTTT
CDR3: CSVASGAGQPQHF

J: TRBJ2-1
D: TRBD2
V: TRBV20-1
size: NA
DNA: TGCAGTGCCTCTCGACTAGCGGAGAGATTTAGCTCCTACAATGAGCAGTTCTTC
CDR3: CSASRLAERFSSYNEQFF

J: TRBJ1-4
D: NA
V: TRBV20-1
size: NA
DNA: TGCAGTGCTAGAAAAGAGCCAGGAGGTGAAAAACTGTTTTTT
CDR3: CSARKEPGGEKLFF

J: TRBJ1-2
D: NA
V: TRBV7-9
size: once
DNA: TGTGCCAGCAGCTCCACCGGGACATATGGCTACACCTTC
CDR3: CASSSTGTYGYTF

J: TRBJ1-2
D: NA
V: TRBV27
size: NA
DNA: TGTGCCAGCAGTTTATTCCGCGCGGGAGGCTATGGCTACACCTTC
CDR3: CASSLFRAGGYGYTF

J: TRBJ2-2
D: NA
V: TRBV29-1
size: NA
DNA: TGCAGCGTTGGGGACGGAATAAACACCGGGGAGCTGTTTTTT
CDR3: CSVGDGINTGELFF

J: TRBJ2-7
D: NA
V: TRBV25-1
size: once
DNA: TGTGCCAGCAGTGAAAGAGGGTCACTCTACGAGCAGTACTTC
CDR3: CASSERGSLYEQYF

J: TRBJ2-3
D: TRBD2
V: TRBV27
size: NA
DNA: TGTGCCAGCAGTCCATGGACTAGCGGGGTCACAGATACGCAGTATTTT
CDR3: CASSPWTSGVTDTQYF

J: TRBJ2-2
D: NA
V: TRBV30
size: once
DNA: TGTGCCTGGAGTGGGACGCGGGACGGGGAGCTGTTTTTT
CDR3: CAWSGTRDGELFF

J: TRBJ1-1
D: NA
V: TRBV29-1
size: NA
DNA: TGCAGCGTTCAGAACACTGAAGCTTTCTTT
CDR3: CSVQNTEAFF

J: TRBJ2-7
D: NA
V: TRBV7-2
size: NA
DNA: TGTGCCAGCAGCTTAGATCATTCCTACGAGCAGTACTTC
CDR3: CASSLDHSYEQYF

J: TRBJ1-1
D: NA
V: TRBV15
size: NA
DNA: TGTGCCACCCGGGACCTCATGAACACTGAAGCTTTCTTT
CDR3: CATRDLMNTEAFF

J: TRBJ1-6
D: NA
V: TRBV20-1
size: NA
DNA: TGCAGTGCTACGGGCGAGTCTACTAATTCACCCCTCCACTTT
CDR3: CSATGESTNSPLHF

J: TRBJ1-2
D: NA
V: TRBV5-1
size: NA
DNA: TGCGCCAGCAGCCCCCCAGCTAACTATGGCTACACCTTC
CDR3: CASSPPANYGYTF

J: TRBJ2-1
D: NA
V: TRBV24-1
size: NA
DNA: TGTGCCACCAGTGATTTGCTCGCAGGGTCTGAGCAGTTCTTC
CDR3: CATSDLLAGSEQFF

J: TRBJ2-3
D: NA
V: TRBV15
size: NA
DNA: TGTGCCACCAGCAGAGAACGGGGGAGCACAGATACGCAGTATTTT
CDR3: CATSRERGSTDTQYF

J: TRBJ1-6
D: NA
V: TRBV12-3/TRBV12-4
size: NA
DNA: TGTGCCAGCAGCCGGGGCCTCAATAATTCACCCCTCCACTTT
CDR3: CASSRGLNNSPLHF

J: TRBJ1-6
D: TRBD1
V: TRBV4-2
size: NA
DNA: TGTGCCAGCAGCCTCAGGGGACAGGGAGAGAGTTCACCCCTCCACTTT
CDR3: CASSLRGQGESSPLHF

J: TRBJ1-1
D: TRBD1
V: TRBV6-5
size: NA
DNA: TGTGCCAGCAGGTCGGGACAGGTCATGAACACTGAAGCTTTCTTT
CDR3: CASRSGQVMNTEAFF

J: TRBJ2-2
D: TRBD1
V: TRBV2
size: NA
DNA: TGTGCCAGCAGTCAGGGGGCGGACGGGGAGCTGTTTTTT
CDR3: CASSQGADGELFF

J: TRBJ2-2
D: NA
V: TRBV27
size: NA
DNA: TGTGCCAGCAGTCCCGGCCAGGGGAACCCTTCGAACACCGGGGAGCTGTTTTTT
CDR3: CASSPGQGNPSNTGELFF

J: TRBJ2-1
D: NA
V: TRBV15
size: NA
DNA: TGTGCCACCAGCAGAGGGGAAAACTCCCACAATGAGCAGTTCTTC
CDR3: CATSRGENSHNEQFF